The 3 T cell receptor beta chains below were found in one sample sequenced in a study of beta chain features in type 1 diabetes (dated by TCRdb to 2017 to 2018). Library preparation was by the immunoSEQ multiplex PCR assay. The entire isolated RNA was reverse transcribed using the High Capacity cDNA Reverse Transcription Kit, and thus expressed TCRB transcripts were sequenced. TCRdb retrieved this table from immuneACCESS and kept in-frame rearrangements only. Not all clones are present; in checked studies, unresolved V genes account for under half, and no reason is known for the remainder. Across this sample there are 70,000 to 90,000 clones, with 30% to 40% seen only once. The top ten constitute 0.4% to 0.55% of the sample. The source material was stem cell memory CD4+ T cells from blood. What the cell subset or site label conveys for this sample: stem cell-like memory CD4+ T cells. The receptor set was obtained from a woman between 18 and 29 years old in good health.

This clone has only a few counts. V and J are TRBV7-6 and TRBJ1-1; TRBD1 might be the D (5 bases). V dropped 3 bases and J dropped 4 bases, with 12 bases sitting between them. Germline CDR1 reads SGHVS; CDR2 reads FNYEAQ. The CDR3 contains 14 residues. The CDR3 here is CASSLARGGTEAFF. CDR3 bases: TGTGCCAGCAGCTTGGCTAGGGGTGGCACTGAAGCTTTCTTT.

The chain uses TRBV5-4 and TRBJ2-3; 8 bases map to TRBD2. Looked up from germline, CDR1 is SGHNT and CDR2 is YYREEE (reference sequence). The CDR3 has 15 residues. The V segment lost 4 bases and the J segment 4 bases; nucleotides outside the gene matches: 8. CDR3 DNA sequence: TGTGCCAGCAGCCCGGGGGGGCCTGGCGCAGATACGCAGTATTTT. Protein sequence: CASSPGGPGADTQYF.

There are a few counts of this clone. The chain uses TRBV6-5 and TRBJ1-4; TRBD1 matches 7 bases. V shed 2 bases, J shed 0 bases, and the junction held 0 bases outside the gene matches. The CDR3 is made up of 15 amino acids. Germline CDR1 MNHEY, CDR2 SVGAGI. The chain's CDR3 is CASSYDRATNEKLFF. The CDR3 DNA sequence: TGTGCCAGCAGTTACGACAGGGCAACTAATGAAAAACTGTTTTTT.